The 12 T cell receptor beta chains presented below share a single source sample, sequenced in a study of cytomegalovirus exposure and HLA in healthy donors. The PCR used 60 Vbeta and 13 Jbeta primers. Method: immunoSEQ multiplex PCR; TCRdb's copy keeps in-frame clones and lacks some. Here the sample spans thousands of clones, 51% being singletons. Sequenced: PBMCs. These receptors originate from a man aged 25 to 45 in good health and CMV-seropositive.

This chain uses TRBV7-2 with TRBJ2-7; 11 nucleotides align to TRBD2. Germline CDR1 is SGHTA and CDR2 is FQGNSA. CDR3 length: 14 amino acids. The V segment lost 4 bases and the J segment 3 bases; nucleotides outside the gene matches: 2. CDR3 nucleotide sequence: TGTGCCAGCAGCTCGGGACTAGCGGTCTACGAGCAGTACTTC. This gives the protein CASSSGLAVYEQYF.

The rearrangement uses TRBV25-1 and TRBJ2-7; TRBD1 aligns across 7 bases. This CDR3 is 14 amino acids long. V lost 5 bases, J lost 0 bases, and 4 bases stayed unmatched. CDR1 and CDR2 from the germline V gene are MGHDK and SYGVNS. CDR3 loop: CASSQHRGSYEQYF. CDR3 nucleotides: TGTGCCAGCAGTCAACACAGGGGCTCCTACGAGCAGTACTTC.

V and J are TRBV7-9 and TRBJ1-6; D is unclear. Germline loops: CDR1 SEHNR, CDR2 FQNEAQ (reference sequence). This CDR3 comprises 16 residues. With 0 bases removed from V and 10 bases from J, the gap between germline ends came to 16 bases. The CDR3 nucleotides read TGTGCCAGCAGCTTAGCGGGTACCCAGGTCAACTCACCCCTCCACTTT. Amino acid sequence: CASSLAGTQVNSPLHF.

This chain uses TRBV13 with TRBJ1-5; no reliable D call. V lost 0 bases and J lost 5, with 5 bases in between. The length of the CDR3 is 13 residues. Per germline, CDR1 PRHDT and CDR2 FYEKMQ (reference sequence). CDR3 in DNA: TGTGCCAGCAGCTTAGGCCGGGATCAGCCCCAGCATTTT. It encodes CASSLGRDQPQHF. Supplemented by reference TRBV13 and TRBJ1-5, the full variable domain reads AAGVIQSPRHLIKEKRETATLKCYPIPRHDTVYWYQQGPGQDPQFLISFYEKMQSDKGSIPDRFSAQQFSDYHSELNMSSLELGDSALYFCASSLGRDQPQHFGDGTRLSIL.

CDR3 coding DNA: TGTGCCAGCAGCGTAGCTACAGGAAGGGGTGAGCAGTTCTTC. Its translation is CASSVATGRGEQFF. The V call is TRBV6-4, the J call TRBJ2-1, with D perhaps matching TRBD1 (5 bases). Trimming cost V 6 bases and J 9 bases, with 18 bases left between them. The V gene's germline CDR1 is MRHNA and CDR2 SNTAGT. The CDR3 has 14 residues.

The chain is built from TRBV6-5 and TRBJ2-7; possible D gene TRBD1, 6 bases. Germline V gene data show CDR1 as MNHEY and CDR2 as SVGAGI. The germline V and J ends were trimmed by 6 bases and 2 bases, with 14 bases remaining between them. The CDR3 has 14 residues. The chain's CDR3 is CASSPRGPTYEQYF. The CDR3 coding sequence is TGTGCCAGCAGCCCCAGGGGTCCTACCTACGAGCAGTACTTC.

The rearrangement links TRBV9 to TRBJ1-2; D gene uncertain. Deletions cut 0 bases from V and 4 bases from J, with 7 bases between. The germline gives CDR1 SGDLS, CDR2 YYNGEE. The length of the CDR3 is 13 residues. The DNA of the CDR3 is TGTGCCAGCAGCGTAGACATGATCTATGGCTACACCTTC. It yields the protein CASSVDMIYGYTF.

The chain employs TRBV10-3 and TRBJ1-1; 7 bases are a match to TRBD1. Per germline, CDR1 ENHRY and CDR2 SYGVKD. The CDR3 totals 13 residues. Unmatched junction bases numbered 5, after V lost 4 bases and J lost 6 bases. The CDR3 DNA reads as TGTGCCATCAGTGGTGACAGGGACGCTGAAGCTTTCTTT. Translating it yields CAISGDRDAEAFF.

CDR3 loop: CASSYEGNYGYTF. The CDR3 nucleotides are TGTGCCAGCAGTTACGAGGGAAACTATGGCTACACCTTC. This chain connects TRBV6-5 to TRBJ1-2; no definite D call. The V gene's germline CDR1 is MNHEY and CDR2 SVGAGI. V lost 2 bases and J lost 2, with 6 bases in between. This CDR3 comprises 13 residues.

This chain links TRBV7-2 with TRBJ1-2, with 8 bases that match TRBD1. After removal of 4 bases from V and 9 bases from J, the junction contained 7 bases not matched to a gene. This CDR3 contains 13 residues. Germline lookup yields CDR1 SGHTA and CDR2 FQGNSA. CDR3 bases: TGTGCCAGCAGCTCTCGGACAGGGAACCGCTACACCTTC. As protein: CASSSRTGNRYTF.

The chain uses TRBV7-6 and TRBJ2-7; TRBD1 matches at 7 bases. The length of the CDR3 is 13 residues. Germline CDR1 and CDR2: SGHVS and FNYEAQ. J lost 7 bases, V lost 0 bases, and 3 bases had no gene match. This chain's CDR3 is CASSLAAGGEQYF. The CDR3 bases are TGTGCCAGCAGCTTAGCGGCAGGGGGTGAGCAGTACTTC.

This clone was observed once. V and J are TRBV4-1 and TRBJ2-3; 7 nucleotides align to TRBD2. With 0 bases clipped from V and 3 bases from J, the junction kept 3 bases outside the gene matches. Germline CDR1 MGHRA, CDR2 YSYEKL. The CDR3 covers 15 residues. CDR3 residues: CASSQEQRGTDTQYF. In DNA, the CDR3 is TGCGCCAGCAGCCAAGAACAGCGGGGTACAGATACGCAGTATTTT.